Given below is one TCR beta chain in context. Its cognate antigen is unknown. TCR beta cDNA libraries had unique molecular identifiers. The T cell input of roughly 0.9 to 11 million gave around 540,000 cDNA molecules. One entry per CDR3 protein results from TCRdb running MiXCR on the PCR reads. The sample lists fewer than 850,000 distinct CDR3 sequences, 25% to 30% occurring once. This record comes from a study of post-analysis software for immune sequencing data. Study details: Recorded disease courses covered relapsing-remitting, secondary progressive and progressive-relapsing multiple sclerosis. Some patients had no subtype annotation. Study-level findings and limits: Among several TRBV segments more frequent in patients than controls were TRBV5-6, TRBV5-1 and TRBV20-1. Pronounced co-clustering by F measure was evident among identically batched samples. Controls' normalized Chao1 diversity significantly exceeded that of multiple sclerosis patients.

This CDR3 region has 15 residues. The germline V gene encodes CDR1 DFQATT and CDR2 SNEGSKA (reference sequence). Trimming left V 5 bases short and J 4 bases short, with 20 bases between. The sequence came from a girl under 18 with multiple sclerosis. The sequenced material came from blood. This sequence joins TRBV20-1 and TRBJ1-1, with a weak D call TRBD1 (6 bases). CDR3 coding DNA: TGCAGTGCTCAAAGGAACAGGGCCGAGAGCACTGAAGCTTTCTTT. Amino acids: CSAQRNRAESTEAFF.